This entry is about one T cell receptor beta chain. Sequenced by immunoSEQ multiplex PCR; TCRdb stores in-frame clones only, minus some. The sample holds approximately 90,000 clones, 86% seen once. These data belong to a study of T cell responses to AZD1222 COVID-19 vaccine. This receptor was obtained from an adult in good health. The specimen was peripheral blood, collected on day 0 of AZD1222 vaccination.

CDR3 region: CASSFSGTGELFF. The CDR3 DNA follows: TGCGCCAGCAGCTTTTCTGGTACCGGGGAGCTGTTTTTT. This rearrangement joins TRBV5-1 to TRBJ2-2; D is unclear. The length of the CDR3 is 13 residues. Per the germline V gene, CDR1 is SGHRS and CDR2 is YFSETQ. V gave up 2 bases and J gave up 5 bases, with 7 bases separating them.